These T cell receptor beta chains were read from a single sample in a study of blood T cell repertoires in COVID-19. The assay was immunoSEQ multiplex PCR, and TCRdb's table has in-frame clones only and misses some. The data hold about 230,000 clones, with approximately 90% observed a single time. Sequenced sample: PBMCs or T cells enriched from blood (not recorded which). These receptors were obtained from a man aged 25 to 40 who had recovered from COVID-19. CDR3s leave out the opening cysteine and the closing phenylalanine or tryptophan. Fields, in order: J gene, V gene, CDR3 protein.

TRBJ2-7,TRBV4-1,ASSQEIAGGPREQY
TRBJ2-7,TRBV28,ASSTSGRTYEQY
TRBJ2-2,TRBV3-1/TRBV3-2,ASSQVSTGGTFSGELF
TRBJ2-2,TRBV7-9,ASSLQQSNTGELF
TRBJ2-1,TRBV7-9,ASSLSGYNEQF
TRBJ1-2,TRBV13,ASSSVDGGKNYGYT
TRBJ2-7,TRBV7-9,ASSLATGATTSYEQY
TRBJ2-1,TRBV19,ASSIGSSGRSYNEQF
TRBJ1-2,TRBV3-1/TRBV3-2,ASSHNGGGDGYT
TRBJ2-5,TRBV3-1/TRBV3-2,ASSQKQGMGETQY
TRBJ1-5,TRBV7-9,ASSLAGASNQPQH
TRBJ1-2,TRBV25-1,ASSELGASGGNYGYT
TRBJ2-2,TRBV11-2,ASSLDPTGGRTGELF
TRBJ1-3,TRBV2,ASSFTTGGNTIY
TRBJ2-1,TRBV9,ASSPSVENEQF
TRBJ1-6,TRBV10-3,AIRSGRGLPSFNSPLH
TRBJ2-7,TRBV7-8,ASSLEGQVRE
TRBJ1-2,TRBV27,ASSEGNRYGYT
TRBJ2-2,TRBV4-1,ASSQIAGRELF
TRBJ1-2,TRBV7-2,ASLRPTENYGYT
TRBJ1-2,TRBV29-1,SVVGLRRGGTNYGYT
TRBJ2-7,TRBV12-2,ASRPIQGWEQY
TRBJ2-5,TRBV28,ASSARLAGGTQY
TRBJ1-2,TRBV19,ASKRNRQNYGYT
TRBJ1-5,TRBV4-1,ASSQTGGANQPQH
TRBJ1-5,TRBV5-1,ASSSGQGRNQPQH
TRBJ2-7,TRBV5-8,ASSIGTGHYEQY
TRBJ2-1,TRBV7-9,ASSLAAGYNEQF
TRBJ2-7,TRBV28,ASGTPGSYEQY
TRBJ2-2,TRBV5-1,ASSFDSRAGELF
TRBJ2-7,TRBV7-9,ASSHRQGASYEQY
TRBJ2-7,TRBV3-1/TRBV3-2,ASSSGTGLVEQY
TRBJ1-1,TRBV27,ASNNYRGGGNTEAF
TRBJ2-2,TRBV18,ASSPPAGVNTGELF
TRBJ2-7,TRBV28,ASSSPGRPNDEQY